Listed here are 9 T cell receptor beta chains from one sample, sequenced in a study of identical twins. TCRdb reprocessed the 5' RACE reads via MiXCR and lists one record per CDR3 protein. The top ten hold roughly 1.8% of the sample, which has 640,000 or so distinct CDR3 sequences, approximately 6% seen once. The source material was naive T cells sorted from blood. The receptors derive from a man aged 18-30 years in good health.

This clonotype was detected ten times or more. This chain connects TRBV27 to TRBJ1-1; D might be TRBD1 (6 bases). This CDR3 has 14 residues. CDR1 is MNHEY and CDR2 is SMNVEV in the germline V gene (reference sequence). V lost 3 bases to trimming and J lost 1 base, with 9 bases between them. CDR3 coding DNA: TGTGCCAGCAGTTTTCGGGGGCCGAACACTGAAGCTTTCTTT. Translating gives CASSFRGPNTEAFF.

The rearrangement uses TRBV12-3 or TRBV12-4 and TRBJ2-2, with TRBD2 matching over 7 bases. This CDR3 spans 15 amino acids. J was trimmed by 6 bases and V by 3 bases; bases with no gene match: 7. The CDR3 sequence is CASSLAGVGAGELFF. The CDR3 DNA reads as TGTGCCAGCAGTTTGGCGGGGGTGGGGGCCGGGGAGCTGTTTTTT.

The chain combines TRBV5-1 with TRBJ1-4; D is uncertain. The V and J ends lost 2 bases and 1 base respectively, with 6 bases between them. From germline, CDR1 is SGHRS and CDR2 YFSETQ. CDR3 length: 14 residues. The CDR3 loop is CASSFGRTNEKLFF. The CDR3 DNA is TGCGCCAGCAGCTTCGGCAGAACTAATGAAAAACTGTTTTTT.

V usage is TRBV3-1 and J usage is TRBJ2-5; a weak D match, TRBD2 (6 bases). The germline V gene has CDR1 LGHDT and CDR2 YNNKEL (reference sequence). The CDR3 contains 14 residues. V dropped 4 bases and J dropped 2 bases, with 11 bases sitting between them. The CDR3 sequence: CASSRSRGQETQYF. The CDR3, as DNA: TGTGCCAGCAGCCGCTCTCGGGGGCAAGAGACCCAGTACTTC.

J is TRBJ2-7 and V is TRBV10-3; 12 bases are a match to TRBD1. The germline CDR1 and CDR2 sequences are ENHRY and SYGVKD. The V and J ends lost 4 bases and 5 bases, in that order; junction bases with no gene match: 12. The CDR3 sequence is 17 residues long. CDR3 in DNA: TGTGCCATCAGTGGGGCCGGCAGCGGGACAGGGGGCCACGAGCAGTACTTC. Residues: CAISGAGSGTGGHEQYF.

This clonotype has ten or more counts. The chain has TRBV29-1 and TRBJ2-1; D remains ambiguous. The V gene's germline CDR1 is SQVTM and CDR2 ANQGSEA. The CDR3 length is 12 residues. V was cut by 3 bases and J by 6 bases, with 9 bases left in between. The CDR3 DNA is TGCAGCGTTGAGGCTAACACCAATGAGCAGTTCTTC. Protein sequence: CSVEANTNEQFF.

This clonotype appeared many times. This sequence joins TRBV9 and TRBJ2-7; tentatively, D is TRBD2 (5 bases). CDR3 length equals 14 residues. CDR1 and CDR2 from the germline V gene are SGDLS and YYNGEE. The germline V and J ends were trimmed by 1 base and 3 bases, with 11 bases remaining between them. CDR3 amino acids: CASSVNVEDYEQYF. In DNA form, the CDR3 reads TGTGCCAGCAGCGTAAACGTGGAGGACTACGAGCAGTACTTC.

This clonotype was seen only a few times. In DNA form, the CDR3 reads TGTGCCTGGAGCCAAAGTATTAGCAGCAATCAGCCCCAGCATTTT. Translating it yields CAWSQSISSNQPQHF. The rearrangement uses TRBV30 and TRBJ1-5; no definite D call. Germline V CDR1 and CDR2: GTSNPN, SVGIG (reference sequence). CDR3 size: 15 residues. The ends were cut back, 3 bases at V and 1 base at J, with 13 bases in the middle.

This clonotype was counted ten times or more. The chain joins TRBV20-1 to TRBJ2-3; D may be TRBD1 (6 bases). Germline CDR1 and CDR2: DFQATT and SNEGSKA (reference sequence). The CDR3 covers 13 residues. V lost 4 bases, J lost 4 bases, and 12 bases lay in between. This CDR3 is CSAISQGPDTQYF. DNA for the CDR3: TGCAGTGCTATATCACAGGGCCCAGATACGCAGTATTTT.